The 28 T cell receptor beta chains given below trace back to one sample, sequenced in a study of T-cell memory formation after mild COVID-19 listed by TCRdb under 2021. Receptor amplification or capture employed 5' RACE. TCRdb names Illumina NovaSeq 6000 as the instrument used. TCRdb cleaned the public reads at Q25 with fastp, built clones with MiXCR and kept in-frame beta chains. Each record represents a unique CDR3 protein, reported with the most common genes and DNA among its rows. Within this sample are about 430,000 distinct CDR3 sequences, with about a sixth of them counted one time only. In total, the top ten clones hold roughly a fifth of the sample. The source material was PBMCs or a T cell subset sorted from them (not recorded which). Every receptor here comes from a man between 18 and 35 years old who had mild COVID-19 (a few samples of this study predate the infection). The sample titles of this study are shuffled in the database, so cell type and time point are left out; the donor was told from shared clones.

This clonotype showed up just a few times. The CDR3 here is CASSPLAHRGLRTDTQYF. As DNA, the CDR3 is TGTGCCAGCAGTCCTCTAGCCCACAGGGGGCTCCGGACAGATACGCAGTATTTT. V gene TRBV12-3 or TRBV12-4 combines with J gene TRBJ2-3, with 9 bases lining up with TRBD1. V lost 5 bases, J lost 3 bases, and 15 bases stayed unmatched. The CDR3 covers 18 residues.

In DNA form, the CDR3 reads TGTGCCAGCAGCCCCCCCGGGGGCCGGGGGAGCACAGATACGCAGTATTTT. Its translation is CASSPPGGRGSTDTQYF. V usage is TRBV7-2 and J usage is TRBJ2-3, with D tentatively TRBD1 or TRBD2 (6 bases each). The CDR3 loop spans 17 amino acids. Germline loops: CDR1 SGHTA, CDR2 FQGNSA. Deletions cut 5 bases from V and 0 bases from J, with 18 bases between.

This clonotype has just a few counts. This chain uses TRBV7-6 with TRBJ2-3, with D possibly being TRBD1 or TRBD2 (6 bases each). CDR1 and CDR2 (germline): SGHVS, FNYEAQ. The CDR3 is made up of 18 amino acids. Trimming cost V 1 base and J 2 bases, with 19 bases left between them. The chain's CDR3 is CASSLGGPGAAYTDTQYF. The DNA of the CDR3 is TGTGCCAGCAGCTTAGGCGGGCCGGGGGCCGCGTACACAGATACGCAGTATTTT.

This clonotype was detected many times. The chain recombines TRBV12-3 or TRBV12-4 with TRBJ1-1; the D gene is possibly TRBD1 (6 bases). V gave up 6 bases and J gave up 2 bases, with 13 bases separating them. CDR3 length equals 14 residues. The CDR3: CASSPLTGNTEAFF. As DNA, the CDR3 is TGTGCCAGCAGCCCATTGACAGGAAACACTGAAGCTTTCTTT.

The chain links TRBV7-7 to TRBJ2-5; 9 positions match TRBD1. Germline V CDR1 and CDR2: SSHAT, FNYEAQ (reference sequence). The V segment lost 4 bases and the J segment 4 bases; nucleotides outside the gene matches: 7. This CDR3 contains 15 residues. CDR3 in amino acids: CASSSGPGQGETQYF. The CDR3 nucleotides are TGTGCCAGCAGCTCGGGACCGGGACAGGGAGAGACCCAGTACTTC.

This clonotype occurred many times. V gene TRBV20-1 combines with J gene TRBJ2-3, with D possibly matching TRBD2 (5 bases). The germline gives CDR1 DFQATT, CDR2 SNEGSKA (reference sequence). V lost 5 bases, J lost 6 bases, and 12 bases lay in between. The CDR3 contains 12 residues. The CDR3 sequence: CSAPGPGDTQYF. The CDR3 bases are TGCAGTGCTCCCGGACCGGGGGATACGCAGTATTTT.

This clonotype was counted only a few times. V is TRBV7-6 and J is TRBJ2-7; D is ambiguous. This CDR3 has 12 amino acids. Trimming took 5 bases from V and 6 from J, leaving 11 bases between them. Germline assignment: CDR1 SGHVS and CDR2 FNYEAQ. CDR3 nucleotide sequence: TGTGCCAGCAGCGCCGGGTATGGCGAGCAGTACGTC. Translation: CASSAGYGEQYV.

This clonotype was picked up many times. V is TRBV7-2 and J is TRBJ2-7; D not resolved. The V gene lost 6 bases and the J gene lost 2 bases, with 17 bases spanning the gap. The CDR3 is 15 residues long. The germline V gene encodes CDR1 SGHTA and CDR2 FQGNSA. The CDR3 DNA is TGTGCCAGCAGTCCCGCCGGGTTAACAACCTACGAGCAGTACTTC. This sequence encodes CASSPAGLTTYEQYF.

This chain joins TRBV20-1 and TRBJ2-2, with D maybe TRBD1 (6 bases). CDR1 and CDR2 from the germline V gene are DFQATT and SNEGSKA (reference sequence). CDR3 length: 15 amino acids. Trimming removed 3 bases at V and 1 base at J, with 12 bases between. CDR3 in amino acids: CSASRGHMNTGELFF. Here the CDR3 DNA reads TGCAGTGCTAGCAGGGGACATATGAACACCGGGGAGCTGTTTTTT.

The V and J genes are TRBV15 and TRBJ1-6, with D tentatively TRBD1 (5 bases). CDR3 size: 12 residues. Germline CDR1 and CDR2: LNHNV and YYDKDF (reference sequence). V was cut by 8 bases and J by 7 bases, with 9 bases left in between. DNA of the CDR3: TGTGCCACCGGGGCGCAGAATTCACCCCTCCACTTT. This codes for CATGAQNSPLHF.

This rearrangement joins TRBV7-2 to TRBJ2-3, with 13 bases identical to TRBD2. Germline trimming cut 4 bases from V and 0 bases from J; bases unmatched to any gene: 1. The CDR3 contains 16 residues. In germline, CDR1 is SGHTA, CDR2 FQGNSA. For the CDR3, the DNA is TGTGCCAGCAGCTCGACTAGCGGGAGGAGCACAGATACGCAGTATTTT. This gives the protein CASSSTSGRSTDTQYF.

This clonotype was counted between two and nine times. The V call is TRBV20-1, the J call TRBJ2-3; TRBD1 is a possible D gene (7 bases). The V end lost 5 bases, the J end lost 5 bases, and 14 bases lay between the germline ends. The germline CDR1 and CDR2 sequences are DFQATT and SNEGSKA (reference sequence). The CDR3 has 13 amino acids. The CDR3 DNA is TGCAGTGCTCGGGGGACAGTTGGAGATACGCAGTATTTT. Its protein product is CSARGTVGDTQYF.

CDR3 DNA: TGTGCCAGCAGCCCGAGCGGGGGCCTAGAAGAGACCCAGTACTTC. This encodes CASSPSGGLEETQYF. The chain has TRBV4-2 and TRBJ2-5, with TRBD2 identical over 8 bases. The length of the CDR3 is 15 residues. V shed 4 bases and J 3 bases; nucleotides not matched to a gene: 7. The germline V gene has CDR1 LGHNA and CDR2 YNFKEQ.

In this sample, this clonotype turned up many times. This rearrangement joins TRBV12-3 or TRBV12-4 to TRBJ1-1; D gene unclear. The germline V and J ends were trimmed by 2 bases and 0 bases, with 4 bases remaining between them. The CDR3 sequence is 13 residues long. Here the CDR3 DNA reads TGTGCCAGCAGTTTAATCATGAACACTGAAGCTTTCTTT. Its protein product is CASSLIMNTEAFF.

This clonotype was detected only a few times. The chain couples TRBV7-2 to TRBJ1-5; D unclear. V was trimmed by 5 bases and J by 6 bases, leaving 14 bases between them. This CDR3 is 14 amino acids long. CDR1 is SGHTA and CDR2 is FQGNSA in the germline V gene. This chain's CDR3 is CASSEGYSGQPQHF. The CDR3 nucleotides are TGTGCCAGCAGCGAGGGATACAGTGGTCAGCCCCAGCATTTT.

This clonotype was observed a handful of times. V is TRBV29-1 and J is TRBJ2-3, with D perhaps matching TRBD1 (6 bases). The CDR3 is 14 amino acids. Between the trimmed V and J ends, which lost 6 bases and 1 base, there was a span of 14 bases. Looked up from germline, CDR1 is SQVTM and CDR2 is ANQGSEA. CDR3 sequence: CSVERGIGTDTQYF. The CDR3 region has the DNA TGCAGCGTAGAGAGGGGGATAGGCACAGATACGCAGTATTTT.

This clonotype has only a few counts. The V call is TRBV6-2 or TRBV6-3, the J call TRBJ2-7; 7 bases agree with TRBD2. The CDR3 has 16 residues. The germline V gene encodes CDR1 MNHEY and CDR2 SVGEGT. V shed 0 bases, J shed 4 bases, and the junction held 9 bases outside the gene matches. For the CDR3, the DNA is TGTGCCAGCAGTTACTCTGGGAAGGCGGGGGAATACGAGCAGTACGTC. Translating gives CASSYSGKAGEYEQYV.

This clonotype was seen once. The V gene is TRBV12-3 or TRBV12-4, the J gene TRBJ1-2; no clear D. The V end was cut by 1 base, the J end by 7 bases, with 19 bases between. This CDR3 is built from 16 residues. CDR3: CASSLGVAEPESGYTF. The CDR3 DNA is TGTGCCAGCAGTTTAGGGGTGGCGGAACCAGAGTCTGGCTACACCTTC.

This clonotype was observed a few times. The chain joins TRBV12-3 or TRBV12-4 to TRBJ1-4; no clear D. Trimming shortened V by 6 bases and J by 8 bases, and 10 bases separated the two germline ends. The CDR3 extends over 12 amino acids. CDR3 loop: CASSSFREKLFF. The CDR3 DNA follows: TGTGCCAGCAGCTCCTTTCGGGAAAAACTGTTTTTT.

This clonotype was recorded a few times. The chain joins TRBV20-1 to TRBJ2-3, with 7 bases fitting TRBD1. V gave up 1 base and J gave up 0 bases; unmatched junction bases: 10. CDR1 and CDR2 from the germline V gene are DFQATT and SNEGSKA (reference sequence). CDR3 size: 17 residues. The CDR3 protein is CSARAPLGTASTDTQYF. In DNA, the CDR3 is TGCAGTGCTAGAGCCCCACTTGGGACAGCTAGCACAGATACGCAGTATTTT.

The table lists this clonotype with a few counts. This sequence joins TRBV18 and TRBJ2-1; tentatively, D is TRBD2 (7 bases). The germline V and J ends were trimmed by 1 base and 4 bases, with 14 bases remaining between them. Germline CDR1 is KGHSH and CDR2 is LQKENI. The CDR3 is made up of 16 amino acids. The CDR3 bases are TGTGCCAGCTCACCACGAAACGGGGGGCAGTACAATGAGCAGTTCTTC. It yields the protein CASSPRNGGQYNEQFF.

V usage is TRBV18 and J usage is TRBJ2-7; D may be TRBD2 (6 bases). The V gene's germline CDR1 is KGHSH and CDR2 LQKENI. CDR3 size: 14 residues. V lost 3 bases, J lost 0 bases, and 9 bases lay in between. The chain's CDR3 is CASSPSGSSYEQYV. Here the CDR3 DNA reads TGTGCCAGCTCACCCTCCGGGAGCTCCTACGAGCAGTACGTC.

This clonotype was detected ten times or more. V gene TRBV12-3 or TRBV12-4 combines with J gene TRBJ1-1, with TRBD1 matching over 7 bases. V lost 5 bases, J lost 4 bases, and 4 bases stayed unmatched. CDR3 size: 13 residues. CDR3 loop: CASSATGTTEAFF. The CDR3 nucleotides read TGTGCCAGCAGTGCGACAGGGACCACTGAAGCTTTCTTT.

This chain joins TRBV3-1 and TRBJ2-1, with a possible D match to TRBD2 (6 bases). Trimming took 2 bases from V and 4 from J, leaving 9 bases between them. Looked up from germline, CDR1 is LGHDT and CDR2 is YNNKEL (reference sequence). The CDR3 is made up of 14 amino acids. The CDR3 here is CASSQTGTYNEQFF. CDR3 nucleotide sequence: TGTGCCAGCAGCCAAACCGGGACTTACAATGAGCAGTTCTTC.

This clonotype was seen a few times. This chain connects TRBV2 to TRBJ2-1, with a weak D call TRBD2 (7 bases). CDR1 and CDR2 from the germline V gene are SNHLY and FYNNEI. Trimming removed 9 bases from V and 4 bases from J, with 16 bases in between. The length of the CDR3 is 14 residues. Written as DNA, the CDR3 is TGTGCCAGAGGGGAGGGGGGCCCATACAATGAGCAGTTCTTC. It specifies CARGEGGPYNEQFF.

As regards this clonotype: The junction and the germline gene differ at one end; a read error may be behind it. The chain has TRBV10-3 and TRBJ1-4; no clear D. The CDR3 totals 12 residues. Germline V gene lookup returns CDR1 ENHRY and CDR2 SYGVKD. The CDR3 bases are TGTGCCATCAGTGAACCGGATAAACAGCGCCTTTTT. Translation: CAISEPDKQRLF.

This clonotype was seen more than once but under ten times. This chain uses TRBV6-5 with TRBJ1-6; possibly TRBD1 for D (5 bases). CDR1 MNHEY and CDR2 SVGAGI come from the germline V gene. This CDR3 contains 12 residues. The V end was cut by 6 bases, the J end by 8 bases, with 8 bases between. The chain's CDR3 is CASRLGDSPLHF. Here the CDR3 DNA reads TGTGCCAGCAGACTAGGGGATTCACCCCTCCACTTT.

The CDR3: CASSLYGTVTYEQYF. DNA for the CDR3: TGTGCCAGCAGTTTATATGGGACTGTGACCTACGAGCAGTACTTC. The rearrangement joins TRBV27 to TRBJ2-7, with D perhaps TRBD2 (6 bases). CDR1 and CDR2 from the germline V gene are MNHEY and SMNVEV (reference sequence). The CDR3 covers 15 residues. Trimming left V 1 base short and J 2 bases short, with 12 bases between.